This T cell receptor (beta chain) was captured by sequencing in a study of blood T cell repertoires in COVID-19. Seattle enrolled patients during active infection and tracked them longitudinally. Trimming removed 3 bases at V and 6 bases at J, with 15 bases between. CDR3 length: 15 amino acids. Germline CDR1 is WNHNN and CDR2 is SYGVQD (reference sequence). Clones were sequenced by immunoSEQ multiplex PCR, and TCRdb holds only the in-frame ones, with some missing. The sample yields 250,000 to 400,000 clones, 90% seen once. The origin of this receptor is a woman aged 25 to 39 with COVID-19, enrolled during active disease. The sequencing sample was made of peripheral blood. The V call is TRBV10-1, the J call TRBJ2-1; weak D call: TRBD2 (6 bases). The CDR3 DNA reads TGCGCCAGCAGTGACCCGGGACCCGGGGGCAATGAGCAGTTCTTC. Encoded protein: CASSDPGPGGNEQFF.